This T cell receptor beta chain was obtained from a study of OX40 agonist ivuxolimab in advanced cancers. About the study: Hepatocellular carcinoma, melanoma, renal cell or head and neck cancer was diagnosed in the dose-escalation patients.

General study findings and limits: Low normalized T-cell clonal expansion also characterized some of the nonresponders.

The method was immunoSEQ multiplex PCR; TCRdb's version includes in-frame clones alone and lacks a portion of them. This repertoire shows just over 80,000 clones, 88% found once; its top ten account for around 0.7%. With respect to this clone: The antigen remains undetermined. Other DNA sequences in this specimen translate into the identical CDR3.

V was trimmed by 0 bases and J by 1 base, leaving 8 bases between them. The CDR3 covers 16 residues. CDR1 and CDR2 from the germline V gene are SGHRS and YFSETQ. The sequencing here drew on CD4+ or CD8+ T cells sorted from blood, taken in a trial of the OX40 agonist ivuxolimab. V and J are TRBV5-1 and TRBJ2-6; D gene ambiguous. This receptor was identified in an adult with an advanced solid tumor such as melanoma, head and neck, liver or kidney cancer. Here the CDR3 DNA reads TGCGCCAGCAGCTTGGGAATGGGGTCTGGGGCCAACGTCCTGACTTTC. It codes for CASSLGMGSGANVLTF.